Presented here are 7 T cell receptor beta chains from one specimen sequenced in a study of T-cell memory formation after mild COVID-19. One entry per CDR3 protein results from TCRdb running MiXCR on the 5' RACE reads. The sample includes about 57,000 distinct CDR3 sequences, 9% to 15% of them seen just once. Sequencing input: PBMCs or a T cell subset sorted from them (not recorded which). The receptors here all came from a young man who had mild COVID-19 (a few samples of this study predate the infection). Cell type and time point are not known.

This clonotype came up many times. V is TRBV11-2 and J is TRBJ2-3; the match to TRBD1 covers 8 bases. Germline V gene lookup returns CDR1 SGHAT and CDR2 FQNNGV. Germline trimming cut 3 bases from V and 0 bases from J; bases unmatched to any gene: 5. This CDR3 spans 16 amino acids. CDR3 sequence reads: CASSFQGAWSTDTQYF. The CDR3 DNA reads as TGTGCCAGCAGCTTTCAGGGGGCTTGGAGCACAGATACGCAGTATTTT.

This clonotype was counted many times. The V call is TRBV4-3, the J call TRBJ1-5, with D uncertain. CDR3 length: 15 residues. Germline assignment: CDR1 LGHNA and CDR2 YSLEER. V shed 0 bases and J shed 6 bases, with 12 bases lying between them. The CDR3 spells CASSQEGKGAQPQHF. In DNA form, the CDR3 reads TGCGCCAGCAGCCAAGAGGGTAAGGGAGCTCAGCCCCAGCATTTT.

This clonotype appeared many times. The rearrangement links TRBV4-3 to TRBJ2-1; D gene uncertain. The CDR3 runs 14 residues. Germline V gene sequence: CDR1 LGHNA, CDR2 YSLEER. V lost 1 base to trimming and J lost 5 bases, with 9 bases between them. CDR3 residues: CASSQGIPNNEQFF. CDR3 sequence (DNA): TGCGCCAGCAGCCAAGGTATCCCCAACAATGAGCAGTTCTTC.

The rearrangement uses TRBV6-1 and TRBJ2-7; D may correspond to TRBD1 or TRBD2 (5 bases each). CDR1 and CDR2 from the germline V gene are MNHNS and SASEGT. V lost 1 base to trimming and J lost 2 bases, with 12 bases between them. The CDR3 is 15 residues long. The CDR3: CASSEDLGDPYEQYV. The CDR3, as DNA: TGTGCCAGCAGTGAAGACTTGGGGGATCCCTACGAGCAGTACGTC.

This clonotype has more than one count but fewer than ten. The chain's CDR3 is CASSFGQGSYEQYF. The CDR3 DNA is TGTGCCAGCAGCTTCGGACAGGGGTCCTACGAGCAGTACTTC. The chain uses TRBV5-5 and TRBJ2-7; TRBD1 agrees at 9 bases. Trimming removed 2 bases from V and 1 base from J; junction bases left unmatched: 1. The V gene's germline CDR1 is SGHKS and CDR2 YYEKEE (reference sequence). There are 14 residues in the CDR3.

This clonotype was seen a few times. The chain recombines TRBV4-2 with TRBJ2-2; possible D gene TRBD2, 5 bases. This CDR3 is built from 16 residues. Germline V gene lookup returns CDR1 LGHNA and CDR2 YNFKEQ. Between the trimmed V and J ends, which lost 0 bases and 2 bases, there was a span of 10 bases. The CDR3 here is CASSQDYRGNTGELFF. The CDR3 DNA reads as TGTGCCAGCAGCCAAGATTATCGGGGAAACACCGGGGAGCTGTTTTTT.

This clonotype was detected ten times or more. Here the CDR3 DNA reads TGTGCCAGCAGCGTAGTACCGGGGGTGAACTACGAGCAGTACTTC. Translated, it gives CASSVVPGVNYEQYF. The V call is TRBV9, the J call TRBJ2-7; D perhaps matches TRBD2 (6 bases). The CDR3 extends over 15 amino acids. The V and J ends lost 0 bases and 3 bases respectively, with 13 bases between them. Germline assignment: CDR1 SGDLS and CDR2 YYNGEE.